This entry lists 26 T cell receptor beta chains sequenced from one sample in a study of blood T cell repertoires in COVID-19. Using immunoSEQ multiplex PCR, the repertoire was profiled, and TCRdb retains in-frame clones only, with some absent. The sample contains a few hundred thousand clones, around 85% of which appear only once. The sequenced sample consisted of peripheral blood. These receptors came from a woman between 65 and 79 years old with acute or convalescent COVID-19.

This clone was found a few times. This chain links TRBV4-1 with TRBJ2-2; 9 bases match TRBD2. The CDR3 spans 18 residues. The V and J ends lost 5 bases and 1 base, in that order; junction bases with no gene match: 11. CDR1 and CDR2 (germline): MGHRA, YSYEKL. The CDR3 region has the DNA TGCGCCAGCAGCGTTAGCGGGGGATCTTTACTGAACACCGGGGAGCTGTTTTTT. This gives the protein CASSVSGGSLLNTGELFF.

The chain couples TRBV2 to TRBJ1-6, with D perhaps matching TRBD1 (6 bases). CDR1 and CDR2 (germline): SNHLY, FYNNEI. The V and J ends lost 4 bases and 10 bases respectively, with 17 bases between them. The CDR3 has 15 amino acids. DNA of the CDR3: TGTGCCAGCAGTGCATTCGGGACACTCCAATCACCCCTCCACTTT. This translates into CASSAFGTLQSPLHF.

The gene calls are TRBV13 and TRBJ1-2; 7 bases line up with TRBD1. Germline trimming cut 0 bases from V and 4 bases from J; bases unmatched to any gene: 14. The CDR3 has 18 residues. Germline V gene data show CDR1 as PRHDT and CDR2 as FYEKMQ (reference sequence). The DNA for the CDR3 is TGTGCCAGCAGCTTAGGGGGGACAGTTTATCTTTTGGGCTATGGCTACACCTTC. Protein: CASSLGGTVYLLGYGYTF.

The chain uses TRBV12-3 or TRBV12-4 and TRBJ1-2; D not resolved. Trimming removed 5 bases at V and 2 bases at J, with 9 bases between. The CDR3 loop spans 13 amino acids. CDR3 residues: CASSQVSNYGYTF. CDR3 nucleotides: TGTGCCAGCAGTCAGGTCAGCAACTATGGCTACACCTTC.

This clone has a handful of counts. The chain employs TRBV30 and TRBJ1-6; 7 bases line up with TRBD1. There are 15 residues in the CDR3. From germline, CDR1 is GTSNPN and CDR2 SVGIG (reference sequence). The V segment lost 5 bases and the J segment 10 bases; nucleotides outside the gene matches: 14. CDR3 loop: CAWDRLTGLRSPLHF. CDR3 DNA sequence: TGTGCCTGGGACCGATTGACAGGGCTGAGATCACCCCTCCACTTT.

The CDR3 region has the DNA TGTGCCAGCATCCTGGCTAGCGCTGGCGGGGAGCTGTTTTTT. Amino acids: CASILASAGGELFF. The rearrangement joins TRBV2 to TRBJ2-2; D possibly corresponds to TRBD2 (6 bases). V shed 7 bases and J shed 7 bases, with 16 bases lying between them. CDR3 length: 14 amino acids. Germline lookup yields CDR1 SNHLY and CDR2 FYNNEI. Full variable domain (rest looked up from reference TRBV2 and TRBJ2-2): EPEVTQTPSHQVTQMGQEVILRCVPISNHLYFYWYRQILGQKVEFLVSFYNNEISEKSEIFDDQFSVERPDGSNFTLKIRSTKLEDSAMYFCASILASAGGELFFGEGSRLTVL.

This clone was recorded only once. The chain carries TRBV29-1 and TRBJ2-7, with D possibly TRBD2 on 5 matching bases. The V gene lost 7 bases and the J gene lost 9 bases, with 16 bases spanning the gap. CDR1 and CDR2 (germline): SQVTM, ANQGSEA. This CDR3 region has 11 residues. The CDR3: CSARGAGGQYF. CDR3 coding DNA: TGCAGCGCTCGGGGTGCCGGAGGGCAGTACTTC.

With respect to this clone: At one end, the junction sequence differs from germline, possibly due to a read error. This sequence joins TRBV7-7 and TRBJ2-1; D perhaps matches TRBD2 (5 bases). This CDR3 has 15 residues. The germline CDR1 and CDR2 sequences are SSHAT and FNYEAQ (reference sequence). The CDR3 DNA follows: TGTGCTAGCAGCTTAGGACTGAGCACCTACAATGAGCAGTTCTTC. Protein: CASSLGLSTYNEQFF.

The table lists this clone with a few counts. V and J are TRBV27 and TRBJ1-4, with unresolved D. The length of the CDR3 is 14 residues. Germline values: CDR1 MNHEY, CDR2 SMNVEV (reference sequence). Trimming stripped 3 bases from V and 3 bases from J, with 8 bases between. The DNA for the CDR3 is TGTGCCAGCAGTTTTTCGGGATCTAATGAAAAACTGTTTTTT. Protein: CASSFSGSNEKLFF.

V and J are TRBV5-4 and TRBJ1-1, with 11 bases matching TRBD1. The CDR3 runs to 17 residues. Trimming took 2 bases from V and 4 from J; bases not matched to a gene: 10. Germline V gives CDR1 SGHNT, CDR2 YYREEE (reference sequence). The chain's CDR3 is CASSFRDRGRRGTEAFF. In DNA, the CDR3 is TGTGCCAGCAGCTTCAGGGACAGGGGGAGGAGAGGCACTGAAGCTTTCTTT. Supplemented by reference TRBV5-4 and TRBJ1-1, the full variable domain reads ETGVTQSPTHLIKTRGQQVTLRCSSQSGHNTVSWYQQALGQGPQFIFQYYREEENGRGNFPPRFSGLQFPNYSSELNVNALELDDSALYLCASSFRDRGRRGTEAFFGQGTRLTVV.

The sample holds one count of this clone. This sequence joins TRBV11-2 and TRBJ2-4; TRBD2 matches at 9 bases. The CDR3 consists of 14 residues. The V segment lost 6 bases and the J segment 9 bases; nucleotides outside the gene matches: 9. Germline loops: CDR1 SGHAT, CDR2 FQNNGV. CDR3 region: CASRILGGGGIQYF. The CDR3 nucleotides are TGTGCCAGCAGGATACTAGGCGGGGGGGGCATTCAGTACTTC.

This clone was detected a few times. V gene TRBV10-3 combines with J gene TRBJ2-3, with a weak D call TRBD2 (6 bases). V shed 6 bases and J shed 6 bases, with 13 bases lying between them. In germline, CDR1 is ENHRY, CDR2 SYGVKD. The length of the CDR3 is 13 residues. CDR3 coding DNA: TGTGCCATCAGGGGGGGTCTTGCGGATACGCAGTATTTT. This encodes CAIRGGLADTQYF.

V gene TRBV5-1 combines with J gene TRBJ2-1; D possibly corresponds to TRBD2 (6 bases). The germline gives CDR1 SGHRS, CDR2 YFSETQ. The V gene lost 2 bases and the J gene lost 6 bases, with 12 bases spanning the gap. CDR3 length: 14 amino acids. This chain's CDR3 is CASSFSSASNEQFF. For the CDR3, the DNA is TGCGCCAGCAGCTTTTCTAGCGCCAGCAATGAGCAGTTCTTC.

Of note for this clone: This sample includes further DNA sequences coding for the same CDR3. The chain carries TRBV5-1 and TRBJ1-2, with 8 bases that match TRBD1. The CDR3 contains 14 residues. Trimming took 4 bases from V and 4 from J; bases not matched to a gene: 6. In germline, CDR1 is SGHRS, CDR2 YFSETQ. The DNA of the CDR3 is TGCGCCAGCAGCCTCGGACAGGGCAGCTATGGCTACACCTTC. It codes for CASSLGQGSYGYTF.

The chain couples TRBV11-2 to TRBJ1-2; D is unclear. Germline CDR1 is SGHAT and CDR2 is FQNNGV. The CDR3 extends over 13 amino acids. The V end lost 1 base, the J end lost 7 bases, and 10 bases lay between the germline ends. The CDR3 sequence: CASSLGTSGGYTF. CDR3 nucleotides: TGTGCCAGCAGCTTAGGCACGTCGGGTGGCTACACCTTC.

The chain links TRBV15 to TRBJ2-6; 9 nucleotides align to TRBD1. The CDR3 has 18 residues. Germline V gene lookup returns CDR1 LNHNV and CDR2 YYDKDF (reference sequence). Trimming at V came to 8 bases and at J to 2 bases, leaving 13 bases not matched to a gene. The CDR3 region has the DNA TGTGCCACCCAGCCGGGACAGGGAACCCTACCTGGGGCCAACGTCCTGACTTTC. The encoded protein is CATQPGQGTLPGANVLTF.

The CDR3 spells CASREGQGSTDTQYF. The CDR3 nucleotides read TGCGCCAGCAGGGAGGGACAGGGGAGCACAGATACGCAGTATTTT. The chain is built from TRBV5-1 and TRBJ2-3, with 10 bases lining up with TRBD1. V shed 5 bases, J shed 0 bases, and the junction held 3 bases outside the gene matches. Germline CDR1 is SGHRS and CDR2 is YFSETQ. The length of the CDR3 is 15 residues.

Remarks on this clone: One end of the junction varies from germline; a read error may be responsible. This chain connects TRBV7-7 to TRBJ1-1; the D is unclear. The CDR3 extends over 15 amino acids. The germline gives CDR1 SSHAT, CDR2 FNYEAQ (reference sequence). The CDR3, as DNA: TGTGCTAGCAGCCCTCTCGGCGGAGGGAACACTGAAGCTTTCTTT. Translation gives CASSPLGGGNTEAFF. Based on the CDR3 plus reference TRBV7-7 and TRBJ1-1, the full variable domain is GAGVSQSPRYKVTKRGQDVTLRCDPISSHATLYWYQQALGQGPEFLTYFNYEAQPDKSGLPSDRFSAERPEGSISTLTIQRTEQRDSAMYRCASSPLGGGNTEAFFGQGTRLTVV.

The rearrangement links TRBV6-5 to TRBJ1-1, with D maybe TRBD1 (5 bases). Germline CDR1 MNHEY, CDR2 SVGAGI. The CDR3 is made up of 13 amino acids. V lost 6 bases, J lost 2 bases, and 10 bases lay in between. CDR3 sequence: CASRPGGNTEAFF. The CDR3 bases are TGTGCCAGCAGACCCGGGGGAAACACTGAAGCTTTCTTT.

The V gene is TRBV7-6, the J gene TRBJ1-5, with D possibly being TRBD1 (5 bases). The V end was cut by 1 base, the J end by 7 bases, with 14 bases between. Germline V lookup: CDR1 SGHVS, CDR2 FNYEAQ. The CDR3 is made up of 15 amino acids. CDR3 loop: CASSLGSGGNQPQHF. CDR3 DNA: TGTGCCAGCAGCTTAGGTTCGGGGGGTAACCAGCCCCAGCATTTT.

V and J are TRBV2 and TRBJ2-5, with D possibly matching TRBD1 (5 bases). Trimming cost V 2 bases and J 3 bases, with 13 bases left between them. The CDR3 length is 15 residues. Germline V gene data show CDR1 as SNHLY and CDR2 as FYNNEI. CDR3 residues: CASSEPAGNEETQYF. The DNA for the CDR3 is TGTGCCAGCAGTGAACCGGCAGGGAATGAAGAGACCCAGTACTTC.

The rearrangement links TRBV12-5 to TRBJ1-4; 7 nucleotides agree with TRBD1. The length of the CDR3 is 14 residues. The V and J ends lost 6 bases and 2 bases, in that order; junction bases with no gene match: 3. The germline CDR1 and CDR2 sequences are LGHNT and FRNRAP. The CDR3: CASGLRGTNEKLFF. CDR3 DNA sequence: TGTGCTAGTGGCCTCAGGGGGACTAATGAAAAACTGTTTTTT.

In its sample, this clone was seen a few times. The gene calls are TRBV7-9 and TRBJ1-1; D may be TRBD1 (5 bases). Germline V gene sequence: CDR1 SEHNR, CDR2 FQNEAQ (reference sequence). Trimming took 0 bases from V and 5 from J, leaving 13 bases between them. This CDR3 is 15 amino acids long. The CDR3 spells CASSLAGLGGTEAFF. The CDR3 DNA reads as TGTGCCAGCAGCTTAGCGGGGCTCGGGGGGACTGAAGCTTTCTTT. Full variable domain (outside the CDR3, taken from reference TRBV7-9 and TRBJ1-1): DTGVSQNPRHKITKRGQNVTFRCDPISEHNRLYWYRQTLGQGPEFLTYFQNEAQLEKSRLLSDRFSAERPKGSFSTLEIQRTEQGDSAMYLCASSLAGLGGTEAFFGQGTRLTVV.

The chain couples TRBV7-2 to TRBJ1-2, with D possibly TRBD1 on 6 matching bases. The CDR3 extends over 15 amino acids. The germline V gene encodes CDR1 SGHTA and CDR2 FQGNSA. Trimming removed 5 bases at V and 4 bases at J, with 17 bases between. The CDR3 DNA follows: TGTGCCAGCAGCCCTGGGGGGGCGGGGGGCTATGGCTACACCTTC. Amino acids: CASSPGGAGGYGYTF. The full variable domain, with the rest looked up from reference TRBV7-2 and TRBJ1-2, is GAGVSQSPSNKVTEKGKDVELRCDPISGHTALYWYRQSLGQGLEFLIYFQGNSAPDKSGLPSDRFSAERTGGSVSTLTIQRTQQEDSAVYLCASSPGGAGGYGYTFGSGTRLTVV.

This chain uses TRBV11-3 with TRBJ2-1, with D possibly TRBD2 on 6 matching bases. Germline V gene sequence: CDR1 SGHNT, CDR2 YENEEA. This CDR3 has 13 residues. The V and J ends lost 1 base and 10 bases respectively, with 11 bases between them. CDR3 bases: TGTGCCAGCAGCTTAGGTGGGGGAGGAGAGCAGTTCTTC. Translation: CASSLGGGGEQFF.

The table lists this clone with a few counts. The rearrangement uses TRBV6-5 and TRBJ1-5, with no clear D. The CDR3 length is 14 residues. Germline CDR1 reads MNHEY; CDR2 reads SVGAGI. V was cut by 6 bases and J by 0 bases, with 9 bases left in between. DNA for the CDR3: TGTGCCAGCAGCCGAGATTATAGCAATCAGCCCCAGCATTTT. Translated, it gives CASSRDYSNQPQHF.